The entry below describes one T cell receptor (beta chain). Its antigen is undetermined. V gave up 6 bases and J gave up 4 bases; unmatched junction bases: 4. Germline V gene data show CDR1 as ENHRY and CDR2 as SYGVKD. This CDR3 region has 14 residues. Brentuximab vedotin exposure varied, and every patient relapsed after autologous stem cell transplantation. This sample is part of a study of PD-1 blockade in classical Hodgkin lymphoma. Overall study context: Nivolumab dosed at 3 mg/kg went to patients intravenously every 2 weeks. General study findings and limits: Anyone who began nivolumab under 1 year after ASCT was excluded. Baseline diversity was lower in partial responders and progressors than complete responders. Factors driving the repertoire differences, possibly disease activity or prior therapy, remain undefined.

Using immunoSEQ multiplex PCR, the repertoire was profiled, and TCRdb retains in-frame clones only, with some absent. The profile covers 6,000 to 7,500 clones, with almost 85% appearing a single time and less than 40% taken by the ten largest. The source material was peripheral blood mononuclear cells (PBMCs), sampled at baseline. The chain is built from TRBV10-3 and TRBJ2-2; TRBD1 aligns across 8 bases. The source is a human donor with classical Hodgkin lymphoma. This CDR3 is CAIRDRETTGELFF. The CDR3 coding sequence is TGTGCCATCAGGGACAGGGAGACCACCGGGGAGCTGTTTTTT.